This is a list of T cell receptor beta chains from one sample in a study of identical twins. TCRdb fed the 5' RACE reads into MiXCR, producing one record per CDR3 protein. The sample includes hundreds of thousands of distinct CDR3 sequences, 9% to 15% seen only once; the top ten take about 1.5%. This sample also appeared in a second study, on yellow fever vaccine responses in identical twins.

Sequences were obtained from PBMCs. Receptors originate from a young woman in good health. Each CDR3 is given with its conserved first and last residue. D genes are given only for firm matches. Part of the rows lack a size; the others show once, few, many or a class for expanded clones.

clone_size	v_call	j_call	d_call	cdr3_nt	cdr3_aa
-	TRBV6-5	TRBJ2-1	TRBD2	TGTGCCAGCAGTCACGGACTAGCGGGATTCGACAATGAGCAGTTCTTC	CASSHGLAGFDNEQFF
many	TRBV12-3/TRBV12-4	TRBJ2-7	-	TGTGCCAGCACACTTGGGGCTGCCCACGAGCAGTACTTC	CASTLGAAHEQYF
-	TRBV6-1	TRBJ1-1	-	TGTGCCAGCAGTCCCCGTCGGGGTGGGGGCACTGAAGCTTTCTTT	CASSPRRGGGTEAFF
-	TRBV7-9	TRBJ2-1	-	TGTGCCACCACCCGGGTAACCCTGTACAATGAGCAGTTCTTC	CATTRVTLYNEQFF
-	TRBV11-1	TRBJ2-3	TRBD2	TGTGCCAGCAGCCCACCCCGCGGTAGCGGGGGGACTCAGACAGATACGCAGTATTTT	CASSPPRGSGGTQTDTQYF
-	TRBV20-1	TRBJ2-1	-	TGCAGTGCTAGAGATTACGGGTTGGCCTACAATGAGCAGTTCTTC	CSARDYGLAYNEQFF
-	TRBV12-3/TRBV12-4	TRBJ2-1	-	TGTGCCAGCAGTTTAGGGGCGACGAATGAGCAGTTCTTC	CASSLGATNEQFF
many	TRBV12-3/TRBV12-4	TRBJ2-2	TRBD2	TGTGCCAGCAGCAGCGGCGGGAGTGGCACCGGGGAGCTGTTTTTT	CASSSGGSGTGELFF
few	TRBV7-9	TRBJ2-7	TRBD1	TGTGCCAGCAGTACAACGGGACAGCTATACGAGCAGTACTTC	CASSTTGQLYEQYF
-	TRBV20-1	TRBJ2-1	-	TGCAGTGCTAGAATGAGAACTAGCTCCTACAATGAGCAGTTCTTC	CSARMRTSSYNEQFF
few	TRBV7-3	TRBJ2-7	-	TGTGCCAGCAGCCTAGGCGCCCCTGGGGAGAGGCAGTACTTC	CASSLGAPGERQYF
many	TRBV5-5	TRBJ2-7	-	TGTGCCAGCAGCTTGGAAGGGGTTTACGAGCAGTACTTC	CASSLEGVYEQYF
-	TRBV5-1	TRBJ2-3	-	TGCGCCAGCAGCGGGAGAGGAGGGGGCTTCGCAGATACGCAGTATTTT	CASSGRGGGFADTQYF
few	TRBV9	TRBJ2-1	-	TGTGCCAGCAGCGTAGGGGGTACGACATACAATGAGCAGTTCTTC	CASSVGGTTYNEQFF
-	TRBV27	TRBJ2-7	-	TGTGCCAGCAGCGACTCGGGGGACCACGAGCAGTACTTC	CASSDSGDHEQYF
few	TRBV20-1	TRBJ2-7	TRBD2	TGCAGTGCCCCGCCCCGGGAGGGCCCCTATTGGGAGCAGTACTTC	CSAPPREGPYWEQYF
many	TRBV4-1	TRBJ2-7	-	TGCGCCAGCAGCCAAGATGGCGGTTGGGAGCAGTACTTC	CASSQDGGWEQYF
many	TRBV7-9	TRBJ2-3	TRBD2	TGTGCCAGCAGCATACTAGCGGGGGTTACAGATACGCAGTATTTT	CASSILAGVTDTQYF
-	TRBV3-1	TRBJ1-1	-	TGTGCCAGCAGCCATTCAGGGTATGGCACTGAAGCTTTCTTT	CASSHSGYGTEAFF
few	TRBV18	TRBJ2-7	-	TGTGCCAGCTCACCGGACGGAACGGTGGGGGCCTACGAGCAGTACTTC	CASSPDGTVGAYEQYF
-	TRBV3-1	TRBJ2-2	-	TGTGCCAGCAGCCCAAAGGGAGCAGGGAGGTTCGCCGGGGAGCTGTTTTTT	CASSPKGAGRFAGELFF
few	TRBV5-6	TRBJ1-6	-	TGTGCCAGCAGCTTGGGTTTAATAAACCAGGGGAATTCACCCCTCCACTTT	CASSLGLINQGNSPLHF
many	TRBV24-1	TRBJ2-2	TRBD1	TGTGCCACCAGTGGATTAGGGGGCAACACCGGGGAGCTGTTTTTT	CATSGLGGNTGELFF
-	TRBV5-2	TRBJ2-1	-	TGTGCCAGCAGCCGTGAGCTCCGGGGCTCCTACAATGAGCAGTTCTTC	CASSRELRGSYNEQFF
-	TRBV5-5	TRBJ2-7	-	TGTGCCAGCAGCCCCTGGACAGCCTACGAGCAGTACTTC	CASSPWTAYEQYF
-	TRBV12-3/TRBV12-4	TRBJ1-2	-	TGTGCCAGCAGTCCTCAGGGCCTTGGGTATGGCTACACCTTC	CASSPQGLGYGYTF
-	TRBV20-1	TRBJ2-7	-	TGCAGTGCTAGAGATGACGCAGAGCAGTACTTC	CSARDDAEQYF
few	TRBV29-1	TRBJ1-4	-	TGCAGCGCCCAGGTGGCATCCCGGGGGGAAAAACTGTTTTTT	CSAQVASRGEKLFF
-	TRBV12-3/TRBV12-4	TRBJ2-1	TRBD2	TGTGCCAGCAGTGGGACTAGCAAGCAGTTCTTC	CASSGTSKQFF
-	TRBV10-3	TRBJ2-2	-	TGTGCCATCAGTGAGTCGTGGAGGGACGGCGGGGAGCTGTTTTTT	CAISESWRDGGELFF
few	TRBV12-3/TRBV12-4	TRBJ2-2	-	TGTGCCAGCAGTTTTGGGACAAGCACCGGGGAGCTGTTTTTT	CASSFGTSTGELFF
-	TRBV4-1	TRBJ2-5	TRBD2	TGCGCCAGCAGCCAAGAGGCTAGCGGTTGGGGAGAGACCCAGTACTTC	CASSQEASGWGETQYF
many	TRBV11-2	TRBJ1-1	-	TGTGCCAGCAGCTTTGGGAGTCTGAACACTGAAGCTTTCTTT	CASSFGSLNTEAFF
-	TRBV20-1	TRBJ2-1	-	TGCAGTGCTAACCACCTCCAGGGCCCCGAATCCTACAATGAGCAGTTCTTC	CSANHLQGPESYNEQFF
many	TRBV6-2/TRBV6-3	TRBJ2-7	TRBD2	TGTGCCAGCAGTTACTCGAAGCTAGCGGGACCCTACGAGCAGTACTTC	CASSYSKLAGPYEQYF
-	TRBV12-3/TRBV12-4	TRBJ1-2	TRBD1	TGTGCCAGCAGTGGACAGGGGGGGAACTATGGCTACACCTTC	CASSGQGGNYGYTF